The clone carrying this TCR beta chain was counted between two and nine times. CDR3 length: 15 amino acids. V dropped 6 bases and J dropped 2 bases, with 11 bases sitting between them. The germline CDR1 and CDR2 sequences are SGHVS and FNYEAQ. TCRdb reprocessed the 5' RACE reads with MiXCR, giving one entry per CDR3 protein. Among about 580,000 distinct CDR3 sequences listed, roughly a sixth were seen once. The data derive from a study of T cells after yellow fever vaccination. This chain joins TRBV7-6 and TRBJ2-6; D remains ambiguous. The sample here was PBMCs, taken about 5 days after the first yellow fever vaccination. The TCR sequence derives from a man younger than 35 who received the YFV17D yellow fever vaccine. The CDR3 DNA is TGTGCCAGCAGACCCGATCCGGCTGGGGCCAACGTCCTGACTTTC. This sequence encodes CASRPDPAGANVLTF.